This paragraph reports one T cell receptor beta chain. Antigen unknown. These data come from a study of cytomegalovirus exposure and HLA in healthy donors. About the study: From donors who were HLA-typed, an early data release held 70 million to 90 million unique TCRs.

This CDR3 has 17 residues. Germline loops: CDR1 SGHRS, CDR2 YFSETQ. Trimming removed 4 bases at V and 0 bases at J, with 19 bases between. Everyone who donated was a healthy bone marrow donor. PCR primers comprised 60 Vbeta and 13 Jbeta primers. Clones were read by immunoSEQ multiplex PCR, and TCRdb kept only the in-frame ones, dropping some. The table includes approximately 180,000 clones, approximately 80% detected once. Study-wide points: Later analysis suggested most CMV-associated TCR beta chains were HLA-restricted.

This TCR was recovered from a man aged 18-30 years in good health and CMV-seronegative. What was sequenced was PBMCs. The V call is TRBV5-1, the J call TRBJ2-5; tentatively, D is TRBD2 (6 bases). CDR3 region: CASSLYYESGYQETQYF. DNA of the CDR3: TGCGCCAGCAGCCTATACTACGAAAGCGGGTACCAAGAGACCCAGTACTTC.